These 20 T cell receptor beta chains were all obtained from the same sample, sequenced in a study of blood T cell repertoires in COVID-19. Profiling relied on immunoSEQ multiplex PCR, and the TCRdb table lists in-frame clones only, not all of them. The sample contains approximately 180,000 clones, approximately 92% of which appear only once. The sequencing input was PBMCs or T cells enriched from blood (not recorded which). The receptors were sampled from a woman in her thirties or forties with acute COVID-19.

The chain has TRBV10-3 and TRBJ1-1, with 7 bases lining up with TRBD1. The V segment lost 7 bases and the J segment 7 bases; nucleotides outside the gene matches: 3. Germline lookup yields CDR1 ENHRY and CDR2 SYGVKD. CDR3 size: 11 residues. The CDR3 bases are TGTGCCATCAAACAGGGGTATGAAGCTTTCTTT. It encodes CAIKQGYEAFF.

The chain carries TRBV4-1 and TRBJ2-1, with 11 bases fitting TRBD1. The CDR3 sequence is 15 residues long. The germline gives CDR1 MGHRA, CDR2 YSYEKL. V trimming: 4 bases; J trimming: 4 bases; junction bases outside the gene matches: 3. Here the CDR3 reads CASSRGTGGYNEQFF. DNA of the CDR3: TGCGCCAGCAGCCGTGGGACAGGGGGGTACAATGAGCAGTTCTTC.

V and J are TRBV7-6 and TRBJ2-7, with a tentative D call TRBD2 (5 bases). Germline-derived CDR1 and CDR2 are SGHVS and FNYEAQ. This CDR3 region has 13 residues. V dropped 5 bases and J dropped 3 bases, with 11 bases sitting between them. The DNA of the CDR3 is TGTGCCAGCAGCCGGACTCCAGTCTACGAGCAGTACTTC. This gives the protein CASSRTPVYEQYF. The full variable domain, with the rest looked up from reference TRBV7-6 and TRBJ2-7, is GAGVSQSPRYKVTKRGQDVALRCDPISGHVSLYWYRQALGQGPEFLTYFNYEAQQDKSGLPNDRFSAERPEGSISTLTIQRTEQRDSAMYRCASSRTPVYEQYFGPGTRLTVT.

This chain joins TRBV19 and TRBJ1-3; D remains ambiguous. The CDR3 extends over 16 amino acids. Between the trimmed V and J ends, which lost 2 bases and 0 bases, there was a span of 11 bases. CDR1 is LNHDA, CDR2 SQIVND, per germline (reference sequence). The CDR3 sequence is CASSIKGGSSGNTIYF. The CDR3 DNA follows: TGTGCCAGTAGTATAAAGGGAGGGAGCTCTGGAAACACCATATATTTT.

The rearrangement joins TRBV25-1 to TRBJ1-5; TRBD1 might be the D (6 bases). The CDR3 totals 16 residues. V gave up 3 bases and J gave up 4 bases, with 16 bases separating them. CDR1 and CDR2 from the germline V gene are MGHDK and SYGVNS. DNA for the CDR3: TGTGCCAGCAGTGATGGCAGGGGATATGCAAATCAGCCCCAGCATTTT. It is translated as CASSDGRGYANQPQHF.

This rearrangement joins TRBV4-3 to TRBJ2-7, with TRBD2 identical over 10 bases. Germline V gene sequence: CDR1 LGHNA, CDR2 YSLEER. This CDR3 contains 15 residues. After removal of 0 bases from V and 6 bases from J, the junction contained 5 bases not matched to a gene. The CDR3 sequence: CASSQDGTSDSEQYF. CDR3 DNA: TGCGCCAGCAGCCAAGATGGGACTAGCGACAGCGAGCAGTACTTC.

The genes are TRBV19 and TRBJ2-5; D may be TRBD1 (6 bases). The V and J ends lost 5 bases and 2 bases respectively, with 12 bases between them. The germline V gene has CDR1 LNHDA and CDR2 SQIVND (reference sequence). The CDR3 is 14 amino acids. The CDR3 region is CASSPQGLQETQYF. CDR3 in DNA: TGTGCCAGTAGTCCACAGGGTCTACAAGAGACCCAGTACTTC. Together with reference TRBV19 and TRBJ2-5, the CDR3 gives the full variable domain: DGGITQSPKYLFRKEGQNVTLSCEQNLNHDAMYWYRQDPGQGLRLIYYSQIVNDFQKGDIAEGYSVSREKKESFPLTVTSAQKNPTAFYLCASSPQGLQETQYFGPGTRLLVL.

Here the CDR3 DNA reads TGTGCCAGCAGTTACACCACAGGGTCGGATCAGCCCCAGCATTTT. Residues: CASSYTTGSDQPQHF. This chain uses TRBV6-5 with TRBJ1-5; D may be TRBD1 (6 bases). This CDR3 region has 15 residues. The germline V gene encodes CDR1 MNHEY and CDR2 SVGAGI. The V end was cut by 2 bases, the J end by 5 bases, with 13 bases between.

V usage is TRBV27 and J usage is TRBJ1-2, with TRBD1 identical over 7 bases. CDR1 and CDR2 (germline): MNHEY, SMNVEV (reference sequence). CDR3 length: 15 residues. J was trimmed by 4 bases and V by 6 bases; bases with no gene match: 11. DNA of the CDR3: TGTGCCAGCAGCCCCCGTGGAGGGGGCGTCTATGGCTACACCTTC. Encoded protein: CASSPRGGGVYGYTF.

This chain uses TRBV28 with TRBJ1-2; the match to TRBD1 covers 10 bases. The CDR3 sequence is 16 residues long. The V segment lost 3 bases and the J segment 6 bases; nucleotides outside the gene matches: 10. CDR1 MDHEN and CDR2 SYDVKM come from the germline V gene. The DNA for the CDR3 is TGTGCCAGCAGTTTTATCCGGACAGGGGGTTTGGATGGCTACACCTTC. Encoded protein: CASSFIRTGGLDGYTF.

The chain links TRBV9 to TRBJ1-2; a weak D match, TRBD1 (5 bases). CDR1 SGDLS and CDR2 YYNGEE come from the germline V gene. The CDR3 totals 12 residues. With 4 bases removed from V and 8 bases from J, the gap between germline ends came to 12 bases. CDR3 bases: TGTGCCAGCAGCAACCTAAGGGGCGGCTACACCTTC. It codes for CASSNLRGGYTF.

This chain uses TRBV9 with TRBJ2-1; a possible D gene is TRBD1 (5 bases). The CDR3 is made up of 14 amino acids. V was trimmed by 4 bases and J by 5 bases, leaving 13 bases between them. Looked up from germline, CDR1 is SGDLS and CDR2 is YYNGEE. CDR3 bases: TGTGCCAGCAGCAGGGGATCCCCCCACAATGAGCAGTTCTTC. Translation: CASSRGSPHNEQFF.

This chain joins TRBV27 and TRBJ1-5, with a weak D call TRBD1 (5 bases). CDR1 and CDR2 (germline): MNHEY, SMNVEV (reference sequence). This CDR3 comprises 16 residues. V lost 0 bases, J lost 0 bases, and 9 bases lay in between. CDR3: CASSLSGRASNQPQHF. CDR3 DNA: TGTGCCAGCAGTTTATCGGGCAGGGCTAGCAATCAGCCCCAGCATTTT.

The gene calls are TRBV11-2 and TRBJ2-1; weak D call: TRBD1 (6 bases). The V end lost 2 bases, the J end lost 8 bases, and 10 bases lay between the germline ends. In germline, CDR1 is SGHAT, CDR2 FQNNGV. This CDR3 is built from 13 residues. The CDR3 reads CASSLNQGYEQFF. The CDR3 nucleotides read TGTGCCAGCAGCTTAAACCAGGGGTATGAGCAGTTCTTC.

CDR3 sequence (DNA): TGCGCCAGCAGGGAGCCCGGGGACAGGGTTCGCGGCTACACCTTC. It yields the protein CASREPGDRVRGYTF. The V call is TRBV4-1, the J call TRBJ1-2, with 9 bases identical to TRBD1. Germline values: CDR1 MGHRA, CDR2 YSYEKL. There are 15 residues in the CDR3. Trimming cost V 6 bases and J 8 bases; bases outside gene matches: 13.

This sequence joins TRBV5-8 and TRBJ1-2; D is perhaps TRBD1 (6 bases). The V gene's germline CDR1 is SGHTS and CDR2 YDEGEE. The CDR3 runs 12 residues. The V end lost 3 bases, the J end lost 8 bases, and 11 bases lay between the germline ends. This CDR3 is CASSSGVGGYTF. CDR3 sequence (DNA): TGTGCCAGCAGCTCAGGGGTGGGAGGCTACACCTTC.

CDR3: CASRSNRVTEAFF. The CDR3 DNA is TGTGCCAGCAGATCCAACAGGGTAACTGAAGCTTTCTTT. The V and J genes are TRBV5-4 and TRBJ1-1; D may be TRBD1 (6 bases). Germline CDR1 and CDR2: SGHNT and YYREEE (reference sequence). The CDR3 runs to 13 residues. Trimming removed 5 bases at V and 5 bases at J, with 13 bases between. Based on the CDR3 plus reference TRBV5-4 and TRBJ1-1, the full variable domain is ETGVTQSPTHLIKTRGQQVTLRCSSQSGHNTVSWYQQALGQGPQFIFQYYREEENGRGNFPPRFSGLQFPNYSSELNVNALELDDSALYLCASRSNRVTEAFFGQGTRLTVV.

The V call is TRBV3-1 (or the pseudogene TRBV3-2), the J call TRBJ1-5; weak D call: TRBD1 (6 bases). The CDR3 sequence is 12 residues long. CDR1 LGHDT and CDR2 YNNKEL come from the germline V gene (reference sequence). The V and J ends lost 6 bases and 7 bases respectively, with 10 bases between them. The CDR3 coding sequence is TGTGCCAGCAGTTCACAGGGACAGCCCCAGCATTTT. Its protein is CASSSQGQPQHF.

The chain links TRBV27 to TRBJ1-5; tentative D call: TRBD1 (6 bases). Germline CDR1 reads MNHEY; CDR2 reads SMNVEV (reference sequence). This CDR3 is built from 14 residues. Between the trimmed V and J ends, which lost 10 bases and 2 bases, there was a span of 15 bases. The CDR3 DNA reads as TGTGCCACCGCAGGGGCGGGAGGCAATCAGCCCCAGCATTTT. This translates into CATAGAGGNQPQHF.

This clone was detected once. The chain combines TRBV19 with TRBJ2-3; D might be TRBD1 (6 bases). The germline V and J ends were trimmed by 6 bases and 5 bases, with 9 bases remaining between them. This CDR3 is 12 amino acids long. Germline assignment: CDR1 LNHDA and CDR2 SQIVND (reference sequence). DNA for the CDR3: TGTGCCAGTAGAGGGGACAAAGATACGCAGTATTTT. Its translation: CASRGDKDTQYF.